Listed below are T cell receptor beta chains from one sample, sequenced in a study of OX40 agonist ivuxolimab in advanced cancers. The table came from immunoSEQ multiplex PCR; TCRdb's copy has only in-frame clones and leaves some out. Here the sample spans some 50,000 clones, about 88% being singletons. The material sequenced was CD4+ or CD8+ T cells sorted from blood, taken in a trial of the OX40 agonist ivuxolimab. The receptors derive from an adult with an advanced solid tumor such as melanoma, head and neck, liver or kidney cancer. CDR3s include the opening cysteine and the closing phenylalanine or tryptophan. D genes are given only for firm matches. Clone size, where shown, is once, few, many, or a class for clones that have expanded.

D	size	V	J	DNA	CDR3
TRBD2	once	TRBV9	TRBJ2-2	TGTGCCAGCAGCGCTTGGGGCGGGAGGAACACCGGGGAGCTGTTTTTT	CASSAWGGRNTGELFF
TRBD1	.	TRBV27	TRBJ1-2	TGTGCCAGCAGTCTAGACCAGGGGGCTTATGGCTACACCTTC	CASSLDQGAYGYTF
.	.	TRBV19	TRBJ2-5	TGTGCCAGCGGACAGTCCCAAGAGACCCAGTACTTC	CASGQSQETQYF
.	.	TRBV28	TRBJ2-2	TGTGCCAGCAGTCCCCCCGGGCGGATTAACACCGGGGAGCTGTTTTTT	CASSPPGRINTGELFF
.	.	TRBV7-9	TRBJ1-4	TGTGCCAGCAGCTCTTCCGGACAAGGTGAAAAACTGTTTTTT	CASSSSGQGEKLFF
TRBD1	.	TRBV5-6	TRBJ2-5	TGTGCCAGCAGCTCACAGGGGGCGCGTTTGCGGGCGACCCAGTACTTC	CASSSQGARLRATQYF
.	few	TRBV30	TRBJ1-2	TGTGCCTGGAGTCAGGGGAATGGCTACACCTTC	CAWSQGNGYTF
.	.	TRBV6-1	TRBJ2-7	TGTGCCAGCAAATGGACTCTAAGCTCCTACGAGCAGTACTTC	CASKWTLSSYEQYF
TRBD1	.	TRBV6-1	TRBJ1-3	TGTGCCAGCACAAGACAGGGAATAACTGGAAACACCATATATTTT	CASTRQGITGNTIYF
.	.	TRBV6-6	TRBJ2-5	TGTGCCAGCAAACCCGGGGGGCCCCAAGAGACCCAGTACTTC	CASKPGGPQETQYF
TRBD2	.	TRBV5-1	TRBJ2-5	TGCGCCAGCAGCCCCCCTCTAGCGGGAGGATCAGAGACCCAGTACTTC	CASSPPLAGGSETQYF
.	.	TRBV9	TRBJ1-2	TGTGCCAGCAGCCCTGGGGGGGGAGGTGGCTATGGCTACACCTTC	CASSPGGGGGYGYTF
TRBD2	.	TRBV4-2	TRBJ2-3	TGTGCCAGCAGCCCGCCGACTAGCGGTAGCACAGATACGCAGTATTTT	CASSPPTSGSTDTQYF
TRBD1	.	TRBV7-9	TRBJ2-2	TGTGCCAGCAGCCTGGACAGGGGTGTGTGGGAGCTGTTTTTT	CASSLDRGVWELFF
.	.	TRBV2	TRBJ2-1	TGTGCCAGCAGTGAAGCGCTTAGCCTTACCGGCGTAGTACCCAATGAGCAGTTCTTC	CASSEALSLTGVVPNEQFF
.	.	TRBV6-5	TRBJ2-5	TGTGCCAGCAGTTACTCTTGGGGGCTGGAGACCCAGTACTTC	CASSYSWGLETQYF
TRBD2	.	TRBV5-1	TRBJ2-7	TGCGCCAGCAGCCCTACCGGGACTAGCGGATACGAGCAGTACTTC	CASSPTGTSGYEQYF
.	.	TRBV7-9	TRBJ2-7	TGTGCCAGCAGCCCCAGGGGGGGCCACTACGAGCAGTACTTC	CASSPRGGHYEQYF
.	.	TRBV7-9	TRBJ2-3	TGTGCCAGCAGCTTAACGACCCCCACAGATACGCAGTATTTT	CASSLTTPTDTQYF
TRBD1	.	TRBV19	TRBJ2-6	TGTGCCAGTAGTATTGATAAACAGGGGTCCGGGGCCAACGTCCTGACTTTC	CASSIDKQGSGANVLTF
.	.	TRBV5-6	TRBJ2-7	TGTGCCAGCAGCCTCCGGAGTGTCTACGAGCAGTACTTC	CASSLRSVYEQYF
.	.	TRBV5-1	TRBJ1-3	TGCGCCAGCAGCCCGGACTTCTACTCTGGAAACACCATATATTTT	CASSPDFYSGNTIYF
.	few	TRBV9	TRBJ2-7	TGTGCCAGCAGCGGTAGCGGAAGCGAGCAGTACTTC	CASSGSGSEQYF
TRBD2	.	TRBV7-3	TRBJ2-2	TGTGCCAGCAGCCCATGGGGAGGGACTAGCGGGAGAGGGCTCAAAGGAACCGGGGAGCTGTTTTTT	CASSPWGGTSGRGLKGTGELFF
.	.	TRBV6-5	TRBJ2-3	TGTGCCAGCAGAGCCTCCGGGACAAGCACAGATACGCAGTATTTT	CASRASGTSTDTQYF
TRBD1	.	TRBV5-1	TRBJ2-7	TGCGCCAGCAGCTCTGGACAGGGTCCCGAGCAGTACTTC	CASSSGQGPEQYF
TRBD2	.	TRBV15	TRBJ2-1	TGTGCCACCAGCACGTGGGGTACGGCGGGAGAACGTCAAAACAATGAGCAGTTCTTC	CATSTWGTAGERQNNEQFF
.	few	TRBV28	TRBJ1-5	TGTGCCAGCAGTTTAGGAGGGGTTCAGCCCCAGCATTTT	CASSLGGVQPQHF
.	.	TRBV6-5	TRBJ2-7	TGTGCCAGCAGCCGAGGACAGTTCTACGAGCAGTACTTC	CASSRGQFYEQYF
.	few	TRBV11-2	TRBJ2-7	TGTGCCAGCAGCTTAAGGTCGACAGCCTCCTACGAGCAGTACTTC	CASSLRSTASYEQYF
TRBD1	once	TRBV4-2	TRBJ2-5	TGTGCCAGCAGCCTGACAGGGGAGGAGACCCAGTACTTC	CASSLTGEETQYF
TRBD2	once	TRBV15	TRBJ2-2	TGTGCCACCAGCAGAGATCCCACTAGCGGGAGTGGGGAGCTGTTTTTT	CATSRDPTSGSGELFF
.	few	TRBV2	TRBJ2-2	TGTGCCAGCAGGCGGGGGAACACCGGGGAGCTGTTTTTT	CASRRGNTGELFF
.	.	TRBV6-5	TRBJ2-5	TGTGCCAGCAGTTACGGAGTTGGGGGGCGGGAGACCCAGTACTTC	CASSYGVGGRETQYF
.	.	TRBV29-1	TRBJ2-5	TGCAGCGTTGAAGATGTCCCCGTGGTAGGAGGGGAGTACTTC	CSVEDVPVVGGEYF
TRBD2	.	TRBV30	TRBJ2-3	TGTGCCTGGAGTGTAACGGGAGGCAAGGATACGCAGTATTTT	CAWSVTGGKDTQYF
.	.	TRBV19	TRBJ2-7	TGTGCCAGTAGTGCTCACCAGAGAGCCTCCTACGAGCAGTACTTC	CASSAHQRASYEQYF
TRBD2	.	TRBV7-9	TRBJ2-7	TGTGCCAGCAGCTACGGGGGGATTAAAGAGCAGTACTTC	CASSYGGIKEQYF
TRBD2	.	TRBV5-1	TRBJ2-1	TGCGCCAGCAGCGGACTAGCGGGTGAGCAGTTCTTC	CASSGLAGEQFF
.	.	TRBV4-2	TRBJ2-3	TGTGCCAGCAGCGGCCTTGGGTTGGCTAGCCAAAGGAGGGATACGCAGTATTTT	CASSGLGLASQRRDTQYF
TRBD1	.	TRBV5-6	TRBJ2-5	TGTGCCAGCAGCTTGTTTCAGGGGGAAGAGACCCAGTACTTC	CASSLFQGEETQYF
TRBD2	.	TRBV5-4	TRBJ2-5	TGTGCCAGCAGCTTGAAGCGGGAGGTCCAAGAGACCCAGTACTTC	CASSLKREVQETQYF
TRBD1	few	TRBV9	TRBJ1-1	TGTGCCAGCAGCGTAACGACAGGGGGAGACACTGAAGCTTTCTTT	CASSVTTGGDTEAFF
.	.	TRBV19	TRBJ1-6	TGTGCCAGCGGACAGAGTTATAATTCACCCCTCCACTTT	CASGQSYNSPLHF
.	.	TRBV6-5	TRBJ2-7	TGTGCCAGCAGAAGACACCAAAACTACGAGCAGTACTTC	CASRRHQNYEQYF
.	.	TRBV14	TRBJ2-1	TGTGCCAGCAGCCAAGATTCCCAGACTAGACGGGGCAATGAGCAGTTCTTC	CASSQDSQTRRGNEQFF
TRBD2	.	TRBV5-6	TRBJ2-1	TGTGCCAGCAGCTTGGGCCTAGCGGGAGGAGTTGGGATCAATGAGCAGTTCTTC	CASSLGLAGGVGINEQFF
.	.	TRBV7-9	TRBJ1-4	TGTGCCAGCAGCTCTCCACCCGGACAGAATAATGAAAAACTGTTTTTT	CASSSPPGQNNEKLFF
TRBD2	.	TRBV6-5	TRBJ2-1	TGTGCCAGCAGTTACTCGTCCTCTAGCGGATACAATGAGCAGTTCTTC	CASSYSSSSGYNEQFF
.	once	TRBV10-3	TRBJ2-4	TGTGCCATCAGTGAGTCCCTTCCCAAAAACATTCAGTACTTC	CAISESLPKNIQYF
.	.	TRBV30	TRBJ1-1	TGTGCCTGGAGTGTACCACAGGGTATGGAAGCTTTCTTT	CAWSVPQGMEAFF